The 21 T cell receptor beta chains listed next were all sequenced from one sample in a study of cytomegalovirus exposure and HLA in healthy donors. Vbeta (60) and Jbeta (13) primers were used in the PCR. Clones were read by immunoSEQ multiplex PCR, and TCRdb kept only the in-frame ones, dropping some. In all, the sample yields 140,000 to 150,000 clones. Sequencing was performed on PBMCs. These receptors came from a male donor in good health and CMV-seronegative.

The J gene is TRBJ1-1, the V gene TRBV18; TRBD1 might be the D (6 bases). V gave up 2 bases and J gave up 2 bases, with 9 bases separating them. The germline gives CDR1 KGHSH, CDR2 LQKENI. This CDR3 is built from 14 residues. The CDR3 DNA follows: TGTGCCAGCTCACCAGGGGGCATTAACACTGAAGCTTTCTTT. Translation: CASSPGGINTEAFF.

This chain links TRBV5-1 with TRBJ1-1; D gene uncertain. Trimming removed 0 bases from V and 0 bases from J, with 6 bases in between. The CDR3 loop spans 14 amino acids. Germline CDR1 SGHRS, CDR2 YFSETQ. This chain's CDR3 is CASSLASMNTEAFF. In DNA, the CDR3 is TGCGCCAGCAGCTTGGCATCCATGAACACTGAAGCTTTCTTT.

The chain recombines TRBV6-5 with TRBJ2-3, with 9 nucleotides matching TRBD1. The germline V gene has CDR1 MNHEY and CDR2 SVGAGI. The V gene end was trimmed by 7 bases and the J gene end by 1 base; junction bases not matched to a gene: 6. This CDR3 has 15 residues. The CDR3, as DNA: TGTGCCAGCACCACAGGGGGCGCAGGCACAGATACGCAGTATTTT. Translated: CASTTGGAGTDTQYF.

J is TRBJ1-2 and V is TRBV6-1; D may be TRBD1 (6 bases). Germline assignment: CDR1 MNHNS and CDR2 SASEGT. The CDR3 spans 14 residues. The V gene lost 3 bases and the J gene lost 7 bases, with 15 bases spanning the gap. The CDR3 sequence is CASSDPLRGSGYTF. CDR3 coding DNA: TGTGCCAGCAGTGACCCCTTGAGGGGGAGTGGCTACACCTTC.

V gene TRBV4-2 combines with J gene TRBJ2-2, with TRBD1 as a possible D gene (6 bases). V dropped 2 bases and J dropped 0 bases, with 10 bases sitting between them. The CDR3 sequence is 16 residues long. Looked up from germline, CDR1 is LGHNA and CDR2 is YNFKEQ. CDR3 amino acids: CASSQSGTPNTGELFF. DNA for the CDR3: TGTGCCAGCAGCCAATCCGGGACACCGAACACCGGGGAGCTGTTTTTT.

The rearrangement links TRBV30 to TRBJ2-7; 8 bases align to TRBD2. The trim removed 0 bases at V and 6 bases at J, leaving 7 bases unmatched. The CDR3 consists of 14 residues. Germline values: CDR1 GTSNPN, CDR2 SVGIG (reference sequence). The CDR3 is CAWSVWTSTTEQYF. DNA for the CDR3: TGTGCCTGGAGTGTGTGGACTAGCACAACCGAGCAGTACTTC.

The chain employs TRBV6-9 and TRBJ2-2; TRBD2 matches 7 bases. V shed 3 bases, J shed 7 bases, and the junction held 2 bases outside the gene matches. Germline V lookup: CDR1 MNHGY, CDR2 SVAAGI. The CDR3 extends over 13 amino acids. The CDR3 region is CASSYREGGELFF. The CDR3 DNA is TGTGCCAGCAGTTACAGGGAGGGCGGGGAGCTGTTTTTT.

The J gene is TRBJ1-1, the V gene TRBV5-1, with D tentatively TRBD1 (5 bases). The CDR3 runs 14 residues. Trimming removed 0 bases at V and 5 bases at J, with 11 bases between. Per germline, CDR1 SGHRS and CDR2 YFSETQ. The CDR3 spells CASSLARGKTEAFF. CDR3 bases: TGCGCCAGCAGCTTGGCTCGGGGGAAGACTGAAGCTTTCTTT.

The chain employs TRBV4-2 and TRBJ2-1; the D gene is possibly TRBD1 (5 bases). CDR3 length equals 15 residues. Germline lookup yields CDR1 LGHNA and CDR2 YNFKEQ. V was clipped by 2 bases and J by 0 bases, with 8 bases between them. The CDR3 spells CASSQLDSSYNEQFF. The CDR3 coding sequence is TGTGCCAGCAGCCAACTTGACAGCTCCTACAATGAGCAGTTCTTC.

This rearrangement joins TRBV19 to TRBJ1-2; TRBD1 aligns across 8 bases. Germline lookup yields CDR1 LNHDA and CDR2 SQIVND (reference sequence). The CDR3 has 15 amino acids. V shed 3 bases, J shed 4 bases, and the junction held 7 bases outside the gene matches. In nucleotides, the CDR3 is TGTGCCAGTAGTATCACCGGGACAGGCAGCTATGGCTACACCTTC. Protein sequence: CASSITGTGSYGYTF.

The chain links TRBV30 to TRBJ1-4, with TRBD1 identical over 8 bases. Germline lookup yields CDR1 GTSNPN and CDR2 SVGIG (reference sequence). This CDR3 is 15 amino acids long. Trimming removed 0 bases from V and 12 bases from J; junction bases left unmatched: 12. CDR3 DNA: TGTGCCTGGAGTGTCCGGACAGGGAGGTTTGCGGAACTGTTTTTT. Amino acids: CAWSVRTGRFAELFF.

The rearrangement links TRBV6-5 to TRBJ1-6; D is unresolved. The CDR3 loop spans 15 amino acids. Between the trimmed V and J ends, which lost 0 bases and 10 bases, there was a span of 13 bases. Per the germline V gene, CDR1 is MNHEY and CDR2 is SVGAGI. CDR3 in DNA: TGTGCCAGCAGTTACTCGAGGTCTAGGAACTCACCCCTCCACTTT. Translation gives CASSYSRSRNSPLHF.

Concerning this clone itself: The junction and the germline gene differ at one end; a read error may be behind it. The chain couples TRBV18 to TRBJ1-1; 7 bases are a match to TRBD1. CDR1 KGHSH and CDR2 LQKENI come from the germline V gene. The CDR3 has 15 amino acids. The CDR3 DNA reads TGTGCCAGTCGCCCCCCCACAGGGGTGAAAACTGAAGCTTTCTTT. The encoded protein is CASRPPTGVKTEAFF.

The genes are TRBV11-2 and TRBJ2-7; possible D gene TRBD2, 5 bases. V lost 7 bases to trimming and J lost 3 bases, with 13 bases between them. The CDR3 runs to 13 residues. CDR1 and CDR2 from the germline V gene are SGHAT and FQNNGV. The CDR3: CASTRREGYEQYF. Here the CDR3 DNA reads TGTGCCAGCACACGCCGCGAGGGCTACGAGCAGTACTTC.

The CDR3 DNA reads as TGTGCCAGCAGTTTTTCGGGTCCAGGGTGGAGCACCGGGGAGCTGTTTTTT. As protein: CASSFSGPGWSTGELFF. This rearrangement joins TRBV27 to TRBJ2-2, with D tentatively TRBD1 (5 bases). The ends were cut back, 3 bases at V and 4 bases at J, with 18 bases in the middle. The CDR3 has 17 amino acids. Germline CDR1 is MNHEY and CDR2 is SMNVEV (reference sequence).

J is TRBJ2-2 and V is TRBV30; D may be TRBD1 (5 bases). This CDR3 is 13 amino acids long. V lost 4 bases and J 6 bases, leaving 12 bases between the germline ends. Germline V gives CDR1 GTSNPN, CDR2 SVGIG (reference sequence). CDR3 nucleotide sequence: TGTGCCTGGACAGGGTTTGGTTCCGGGGAGCTGTTTTTT. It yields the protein CAWTGFGSGELFF.

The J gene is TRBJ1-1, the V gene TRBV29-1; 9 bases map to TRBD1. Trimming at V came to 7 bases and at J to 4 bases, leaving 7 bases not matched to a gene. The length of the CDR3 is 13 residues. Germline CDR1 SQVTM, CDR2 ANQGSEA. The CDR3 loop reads CSAAGQGTTEAFF. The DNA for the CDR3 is TGCAGCGCCGCCGGACAGGGGACCACTGAAGCTTTCTTT. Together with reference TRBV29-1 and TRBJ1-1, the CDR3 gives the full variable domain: SAVISQKPSRDICQRGTSLTIQCQVDSQVTMMFWYRQQPGQSLTLIATANQGSEATYESGFVIDKFPISRPNLTFSTLTVSNMSPEDSSIYLCSAAGQGTTEAFFGQGTRLTVV.

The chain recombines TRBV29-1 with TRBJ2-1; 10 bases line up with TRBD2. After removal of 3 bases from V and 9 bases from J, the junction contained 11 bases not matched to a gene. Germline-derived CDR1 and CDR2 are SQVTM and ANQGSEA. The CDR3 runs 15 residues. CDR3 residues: CSVERGGLAVGEQFF. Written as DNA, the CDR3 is TGCAGCGTTGAGAGAGGCGGACTAGCGGTTGGTGAGCAGTTCTTC.

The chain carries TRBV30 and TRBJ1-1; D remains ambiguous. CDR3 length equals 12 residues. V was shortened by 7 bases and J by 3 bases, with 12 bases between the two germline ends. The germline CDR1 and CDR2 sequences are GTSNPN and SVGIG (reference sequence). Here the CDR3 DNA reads TGTGCCTTGAGGTTGTTCTACACTGAAGCTTTCTTT. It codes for CALRLFYTEAFF.

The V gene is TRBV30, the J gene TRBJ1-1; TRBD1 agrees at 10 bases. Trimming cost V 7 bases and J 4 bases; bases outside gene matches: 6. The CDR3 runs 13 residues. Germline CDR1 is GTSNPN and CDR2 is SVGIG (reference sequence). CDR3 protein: CASDRGRSTEAFF. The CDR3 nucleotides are TGTGCCTCTGACAGGGGGCGAAGCACTGAAGCTTTCTTT.

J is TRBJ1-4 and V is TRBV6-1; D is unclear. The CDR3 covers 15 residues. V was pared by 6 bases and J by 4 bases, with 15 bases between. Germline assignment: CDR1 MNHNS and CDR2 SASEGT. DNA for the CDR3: TGTGCCAGCAGCGCGCTGACGGGGAATAATGAAAAACTGTTTTTT. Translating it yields CASSALTGNNEKLFF.